One TCR beta chain is described in this entry. The target antigen is unknown. The record originates from a study of cytomegalovirus exposure and HLA in healthy donors. The PCR made use of 60 Vbeta and 13 Jbeta primers. Using immunoSEQ multiplex PCR, the repertoire was profiled, and TCRdb retains in-frame clones only, with some absent. The profile shows about 190,000 clones, 75% to 85% of them singletons. The study's findings and limits: The listing of fewer than 200 TCR beta chains classed them as cytomegalovirus-associated.

Trimming left V 2 bases short and J 2 bases short, with 16 bases between. The CDR3 totals 18 residues. Germline V gene sequence: CDR1 SGHNT, CDR2 YENEEA. This TCR came from a boy between 10 and 17 years old in good health and CMV-seronegative. This chain joins TRBV11-3 and TRBJ1-6; a possible D gene is TRBD1 (6 bases). The source material was PBMCs. DNA of the CDR3: TGTGCCAGCAGCTTAACCAACAGGGTAGGACCCTATAATTCACCCCTCCACTTT. Residues: CASSLTNRVGPYNSPLHF.